What follows describes a single T cell receptor beta chain. Its specificity is unknown. Germline V gene lookup returns CDR1 MNHEY and CDR2 SMNVEV (reference sequence). Trimming pared 1 base from V and 2 bases from J, leaving 12 bases between. The CDR3 totals 15 residues. The data were obtained in a study of T-cell memory formation after mild COVID-19. Study information: Clustering of TCRs was largely donor specific.

Study results and limitations: Clones that contracted from day 15 to 85 had balanced CD4/CD8; later expanders were CD4+ biased. The second-wave clones peaking on day 37 were not confirmed as SARS-CoV-2-specific.

TCRdb re-analysed the 5' RACE reads in MiXCR, keeping a single row per CDR3 protein. The sample holds roughly 200,000 distinct CDR3 sequences, over 20% seen once. The source is an adult woman who had mild COVID-19 (a few samples of this study predate the infection). Cell type and time point are not known. The sample comprised PBMCs or a T cell subset sorted from them (not recorded which). This chain links TRBV27 with TRBJ2-7; D gene unclear. The CDR3 DNA is TGTGCCAGCAGTTTATTCCAGGAGACGACCTACGAGCAGTACTTC. This encodes CASSLFQETTYEQYF.